The 6 T cell receptor beta chains below were found in one sample sequenced in a study of T cell responses to AZD1222 COVID-19 vaccine. TCRdb's copy holds only in-frame clones and misses some; the assay was immunoSEQ multiplex PCR. Among about 100,000 clones listed, 75% to 90% were seen once. The material sequenced was peripheral blood, taken on day 0 of AZD1222 vaccination. These receptors all stem from an adult in good health.

This chain uses TRBV5-1 with TRBJ2-3; D not certain. V dropped 0 bases and J dropped 3 bases, with 8 bases sitting between them. CDR3 length: 14 amino acids. Germline CDR1 and CDR2: SGHRS and YFSETQ. This chain's CDR3 is CASSLALLTDTQYF. DNA for the CDR3: TGCGCCAGCAGCTTGGCACTGCTAACAGATACGCAGTATTTT. The entire variable domain, with the rest obtained from reference TRBV5-1 and TRBJ2-3, is as follows: KAGVTQTPRYLIKTRGQQVTLSCSPISGHRSVSWYQQTPGQGLQFLFEYFSETQRNKGNFPGRFSGRQFSNSRSEMNVSTLELGDSALYLCASSLALLTDTQYFGPGTRLTVL.

This chain links TRBV7-8 with TRBJ2-1, with 11 bases that match TRBD2. From germline, CDR1 is SGHVS and CDR2 FQNEAQ. The CDR3 is 17 residues long. Trimming took 2 bases from V and 5 from J; bases not matched to a gene: 8. CDR3 in amino acids: CASSLITSGGVHNEQFF. The CDR3 DNA sequence: TGTGCCAGCAGCTTAATAACTAGCGGGGGTGTACACAATGAGCAGTTCTTC. The complete variable domain, with remaining parts taken from reference TRBV7-8 and TRBJ2-1, reads GAGVSQSPRYKVAKRGQDVALRCDPISGHVSLFWYQQALGQGPEFLTYFQNEAQLDKSGLPSDRFFAERPEGSVSTLKIQRTQQEDSAVYLCASSLITSGGVHNEQFFGPGTRLTVL.

The chain joins TRBV7-2 to TRBJ1-3; a weak D match, TRBD1 (6 bases). V lost 4 bases, J lost 4 bases, and 11 bases lay in between. The CDR3 runs 14 residues. CDR1 is SGHTA, CDR2 FQGNSA, per germline. CDR3 amino acids: CASSSHREGNTIYF. The CDR3 DNA reads TGTGCCAGCAGCTCGCACAGGGAGGGAAACACCATATATTTT.

The rearrangement links TRBV5-4 to TRBJ2-2, with 7 bases that match TRBD2. Germline V lookup: CDR1 SGHNT, CDR2 YYREEE (reference sequence). The CDR3 length is 15 residues. Trimming removed 0 bases from V and 4 bases from J; junction bases left unmatched: 3. CDR3 sequence reads: CASSLDGGGTGELFF. CDR3 in DNA: TGTGCCAGCAGCTTGGATGGGGGGGGCACCGGGGAGCTGTTTTTT.

The chain recombines TRBV24-1 with TRBJ1-5; D gene ambiguous. The V gene's germline CDR1 is KGHDR and CDR2 SFDVKD. V was shortened by 10 bases and J by 1 base, with 7 bases between the two germline ends. The CDR3 loop spans 12 amino acids. The CDR3, as DNA: TGTGCCACAGGCGAGAGCAATCAGCCCCAGCATTTT. Translation: CATGESNQPQHF.

This chain connects TRBV4-1 to TRBJ2-7, with D unresolved. This CDR3 has 13 residues. The germline CDR1 and CDR2 sequences are MGHRA and YSYEKL. Deletions cut 1 base from V and 1 base from J, with 5 bases between. CDR3 protein: CASSQVGSYEQYF. As DNA, the CDR3 is TGCGCCAGCAGCCAAGTCGGGTCCTACGAGCAGTACTTC.